This entry lists 10 T cell receptor beta chains sequenced from one sample in a study of cytomegalovirus exposure and HLA in healthy donors. This table comes from immunoSEQ multiplex PCR, and its TCRdb copy is limited to in-frame clones, with some not included. The profile shows 130,000 to 150,000 clones, 70% to 90% of them singletons. The sample was PBMCs. These receptors all come from a woman aged 18-35 years in good health and CMV-seropositive.

The rearrangement uses TRBV7-2 and TRBJ1-5, with 7 positions matching TRBD1. This CDR3 contains 16 residues. Losses at the gene ends were 5 bases for V and 3 bases for J; bases not matched to a gene: 10. The germline V gene has CDR1 SGHTA and CDR2 FQGNSA. Written as DNA, the CDR3 is TGTGCCAGCAGCCTCGGGCCCGACAGGGACAATCAGCCCCAGCATTTT. Protein: CASSLGPDRDNQPQHF.

The sample holds many counts of this clone. The chain uses TRBV7-2 and TRBJ2-7; tentatively, D is TRBD2 (6 bases). Germline CDR1 reads SGHTA; CDR2 reads FQGNSA. This CDR3 comprises 13 residues. V lost 0 bases, J lost 6 bases, and 9 bases lay in between. The CDR3 is CASSLAGLGEQYF. Here the CDR3 DNA reads TGTGCCAGCAGCTTAGCGGGACTCGGCGAGCAGTACTTC.

The chain is built from TRBV11-2 and TRBJ2-1; possible D gene TRBD2, 6 bases. Germline V gene lookup returns CDR1 SGHAT and CDR2 FQNNGV. Between the trimmed V and J ends, which lost 2 bases and 6 bases, there was a span of 17 bases. The CDR3 is 16 residues long. CDR3 residues: CASSLRAGRTANEQFF. In nucleotides, the CDR3 is TGTGCCAGCAGCTTACGGGCGGGACGAACGGCCAATGAGCAGTTCTTC.

CDR3 sequence reads: CASSVGTGHFEQYF. CDR3 DNA: TGTGCCAGCAGCGTAGGCACAGGGCATTTCGAGCAGTACTTC. The chain carries TRBV9 and TRBJ2-7, with D possibly TRBD1 on 6 matching bases. The CDR3 contains 14 residues. The V gene lost 0 bases and the J gene lost 6 bases, with 13 bases spanning the gap. CDR1 is SGDLS, CDR2 YYNGEE, per germline.

The rearrangement uses TRBV5-4 and TRBJ2-7; D is possibly TRBD2 (6 bases). V dropped 5 bases and J dropped 0 bases, with 15 bases sitting between them. Germline CDR1 SGHNT, CDR2 YYREEE (reference sequence). The CDR3 totals 15 residues. The CDR3 reads CASSTGAGSSYEQYF. The CDR3 DNA follows: TGTGCCAGCAGTACTGGGGCGGGAAGCTCCTACGAGCAGTACTTC. Supplemented by reference TRBV5-4 and TRBJ2-7, the full variable domain reads ETGVTQSPTHLIKTRGQQVTLRCSSQSGHNTVSWYQQALGQGPQFIFQYYREEENGRGNFPPRFSGLQFPNYSSELNVNALELDDSALYLCASSTGAGSSYEQYFGPGTRLTVT.

The chain carries TRBV7-3 and TRBJ1-2, with 7 bases matching TRBD1. Germline lookup yields CDR1 SGHTA and CDR2 FQGTGA. This CDR3 comprises 15 residues. V trimming: 2 bases; J trimming: 2 bases; junction bases outside the gene matches: 5. The DNA of the CDR3 is TGTGCCAGCAGCTTAGGGCCGGGACAGAACTATGGCTACACCTTC. Its protein product is CASSLGPGQNYGYTF.

The chain combines TRBV28 with TRBJ2-7, with D tentatively TRBD2 (6 bases). CDR3 size: 14 residues. V lost 5 bases and J lost 7, with 18 bases in between. The germline V gene encodes CDR1 MDHEN and CDR2 SYDVKM. CDR3 sequence reads: CASSTPGDRGEQYF. The CDR3 DNA is TGTGCCAGCAGTACCCCGGGAGATCGGGGGGAGCAGTACTTC.

The J gene is TRBJ2-3, the V gene TRBV13; TRBD2 is a possible D gene (6 bases). CDR3 size: 15 residues. Per germline, CDR1 PRHDT and CDR2 FYEKMQ (reference sequence). The V and J ends lost 3 bases and 3 bases respectively, with 13 bases between them. CDR3 nucleotides: TGTGCCAGCAGCTTCACTACCGGGACTACAGATACGCAGTATTTT. It encodes CASSFTTGTTDTQYF.

The sample holds a few counts of this clone. The chain uses TRBV5-1 and TRBJ1-2; D ambiguous. Trimming shortened V by 5 bases and J by 8 bases, and 7 bases separated the two germline ends. This CDR3 is 10 amino acids long. Germline CDR1 reads SGHRS; CDR2 reads YFSETQ. CDR3 coding DNA: TGCGCCAGCAGAAGAGCAGGCTACACCTTC. Translated, it gives CASRRAGYTF.

The chain joins TRBV19 to TRBJ1-2; 9 bases align to TRBD1. Germline V gene data show CDR1 as LNHDA and CDR2 as SQIVND (reference sequence). The CDR3 length is 14 residues. V lost 4 bases, J lost 3 bases, and 3 bases stayed unmatched. The DNA for the CDR3 is TGTGCCAGTAGTAAAGACAGGGGGTACTATGGCTACACCTTC. Its translation: CASSKDRGYYGYTF.